These 29 T cell receptor beta chains share one sample of origin, sequenced in a study of T cell responses to AZD1222 COVID-19 vaccine. Profiled with immunoSEQ multiplex PCR; TCRdb holds only in-frame clones, not every one. The repertoire holds about 160,000 clones, with 80% to 90% as singletons. The sequencing here drew on peripheral blood, taken on day 0 of AZD1222 vaccination. These receptors originate from an adult in good health.

V usage is TRBV28 and J usage is TRBJ2-4, with TRBD2 matching 9 bases. CDR3 length: 14 amino acids. The V gene's germline CDR1 is MDHEN and CDR2 SYDVKM. Trimming took 7 bases from V and 3 from J; bases not matched to a gene: 4. This CDR3 reads CASTVSGSKNIQYF. The CDR3 bases are TGTGCCAGCACGGTTAGCGGGAGCAAAAACATTCAGTACTTC. Supplemented by reference TRBV28 and TRBJ2-4, the full variable domain reads DVKVTQSSRYLVKRTGEKVFLECVQDMDHENMFWYRQDPGLGLRLIYFSYDVKMKEKGDIPEGYSVSREKKERFSLILESASTNQTSMYLCASTVSGSKNIQYFGAGTRLSVL.

The V gene is TRBV12-3 or TRBV12-4, the J gene TRBJ2-1; TRBD1 matches 10 bases. CDR3 length equals 13 residues. Trimming removed 5 bases from V and 5 bases from J; junction bases left unmatched: 0. CDR3 nucleotide sequence: TGTGCCAGCAGTGGACAGGGGGACAATGAGCAGTTCTTC. The encoded protein is CASSGQGDNEQFF.

The V and J genes are TRBV7-2 and TRBJ1-1; no clear D gene. The V end was cut by 0 bases, the J end by 8 bases, with 10 bases between. Germline V gives CDR1 SGHTA, CDR2 FQGNSA. This CDR3 comprises 13 residues. CDR3 sequence (DNA): TGTGCCAGCAGCTTAGCGGTTCCGGGGGAAGCTTTCTTT. This codes for CASSLAVPGEAFF. The complete variable domain, with remaining parts taken from reference TRBV7-2 and TRBJ1-1, reads GAGVSQSPSNKVTEKGKDVELRCDPISGHTALYWYRQSLGQGLEFLIYFQGNSAPDKSGLPSDRFSAERTGGSVSTLTIQRTQQEDSAVYLCASSLAVPGEAFFGQGTRLTVV.

The J gene is TRBJ2-1, the V gene TRBV15; D call uncertain. The CDR3 has 14 residues. The V gene lost 1 base and the J gene lost 9 bases, with 13 bases spanning the gap. Germline V CDR1 and CDR2: LNHNV, YYDKDF (reference sequence). The DNA of the CDR3 is TGTGCCACCAGCAGAGGTTCGTGGCGCGGTGAGCAGTTCTTC. It yields the protein CATSRGSWRGEQFF.

The rearrangement uses TRBV29-1 and TRBJ2-3; the match to TRBD1 covers 11 bases. V shed 8 bases and J 3 bases; nucleotides not matched to a gene: 13. This CDR3 has 16 amino acids. CDR1 and CDR2 (germline): SQVTM, ANQGSEA. The CDR3 spells CSPRPGTGGSTDTQYF. CDR3 DNA: TGCAGCCCACGTCCCGGGACAGGGGGTAGTACAGATACGCAGTATTTT.

This rearrangement joins TRBV7-2 to TRBJ2-7; no definite D call. The germline V gene encodes CDR1 SGHTA and CDR2 FQGNSA. The ends were cut back, 1 base at V and 5 bases at J, with 12 bases in the middle. The CDR3 length is 14 residues. This CDR3 is CASSLVLPSDEQYF. The CDR3 DNA follows: TGTGCCAGCAGCTTAGTACTACCTTCGGACGAGCAGTACTTC.

The V gene is TRBV24-1, the J gene TRBJ2-3, with 8 nucleotides matching TRBD2. The CDR3 is made up of 18 amino acids. Trimming took 3 bases from V and 1 from J; bases not matched to a gene: 11. Germline V gives CDR1 KGHDR, CDR2 SFDVKD. CDR3 region: CATSDPRWREAGTDTQYF. The CDR3 DNA sequence: TGTGCCACCAGTGATCCCAGGTGGCGGGAGGCAGGCACAGATACGCAGTATTTT.

The chain joins TRBV28 to TRBJ2-3; D is undetermined. Germline assignment: CDR1 MDHEN and CDR2 SYDVKM. Deletions cut 6 bases from V and 6 bases from J, with 22 bases between. The CDR3 runs to 16 residues. CDR3 in amino acids: CASSRGRVSEGDTQYF. CDR3 coding DNA: TGTGCCAGCAGCCGAGGACGGGTTAGTGAAGGGGATACGCAGTATTTT.

V and J are TRBV28 and TRBJ1-6, with unresolved D. CDR1 and CDR2 (germline): MDHEN, SYDVKM. The CDR3 sequence is 13 residues long. V dropped 6 bases and J dropped 9 bases, with 12 bases sitting between them. The CDR3 here is CASREGRTSPLHF. CDR3 nucleotides: TGTGCCAGCAGGGAGGGTCGGACTTCACCCCTCCACTTT. Filled out from reference TRBV28 and TRBJ1-6, the complete variable domain reads DVKVTQSSRYLVKRTGEKVFLECVQDMDHENMFWYRQDPGLGLRLIYFSYDVKMKEKGDIPEGYSVSREKKERFSLILESASTNQTSMYLCASREGRTSPLHFGNGTRLTVT.

As for this clone: Other DNA variants within this sample encode the same CDR3. V gene TRBV5-1 combines with J gene TRBJ1-5; unclear D gene. The CDR3 has 15 residues. V shed 2 bases and J shed 1 base, with 10 bases lying between them. The V gene's germline CDR1 is SGHRS and CDR2 YFSETQ. CDR3 in amino acids: CASSLDGNSNQPQHF. The CDR3 nucleotides are TGCGCCAGCAGCTTAGACGGGAACAGCAATCAGCCCCAGCATTTT.

The chain carries TRBV7-3 and TRBJ2-2; perhaps D is TRBD1 or TRBD2 (5 bases each). This CDR3 is built from 16 residues. Looked up from germline, CDR1 is SGHTA and CDR2 is FQGTGA. V lost 5 bases and J lost 1, with 14 bases in between. The CDR3 region is CASSRGQAENTGELFF. The CDR3 DNA follows: TGTGCCAGCAGCCGGGGCCAAGCGGAGAACACCGGGGAGCTGTTTTTT.

V is TRBV12-3 or TRBV12-4 and J is TRBJ2-7; D possibly corresponds to TRBD1 (6 bases). V was pared by 6 bases and J by 2 bases, with 11 bases between. The CDR3 covers 13 residues. The CDR3 DNA reads TGTGCCAGCAGGGCCGGGACAACCTACGAGCAGTACTTC. Translation gives CASRAGTTYEQYF.

This chain joins TRBV10-2 and TRBJ2-7, with D maybe TRBD2 (6 bases). CDR3 length: 14 residues. The V end lost 3 bases, the J end lost 3 bases, and 12 bases lay between the germline ends. CDR1 is WSHSY and CDR2 is SAAADI in the germline V gene. For the CDR3, the DNA is TGCGCCAGCAGTGATGGACTACTCGACTACGAGCAGTACTTC. This encodes CASSDGLLDYEQYF.

This clone was counted between two and nine times. The sample carries other DNA sequences with the same CDR3. This chain connects TRBV29-1 to TRBJ1-5, with 8 bases aligning to TRBD1. The germline V gene has CDR1 SQVTM and CDR2 ANQGSEA. After removal of 5 bases from V and 2 bases from J, the junction contained 2 bases not matched to a gene. The CDR3 covers 13 residues. The CDR3 sequence is CSVLTGGNQPQHF. CDR3 coding DNA: TGCAGCGTTTTGACAGGGGGCAATCAGCCCCAGCATTTT.

This clone came up many times. The chain employs TRBV6-5 and TRBJ2-7; 12 nucleotides align to TRBD1. V trimming: 4 bases; J trimming: 7 bases; junction bases outside the gene matches: 8. The V gene's germline CDR1 is MNHEY and CDR2 SVGAGI. This CDR3 comprises 15 residues. CDR3 protein: CASSSGTGGEVEQYF. For the CDR3, the DNA is TGTGCCAGCAGTTCCGGGACAGGGGGCGAAGTGGAGCAGTACTTC.

This clone was seen a handful of times. The chain combines TRBV4-2 with TRBJ1-6; TRBD1 aligns across 8 bases. Unmatched junction bases numbered 7, after V lost 3 bases and J lost 9 bases. Germline CDR1 reads LGHNA; CDR2 reads YNFKEQ. The CDR3 length is 15 residues. The CDR3 region has the DNA TGTGCCAGCAGCCACTTGACAGGGGAGGTTTCACCCCTCCACTTT. This codes for CASSHLTGEVSPLHF.

This chain uses TRBV11-3 with TRBJ1-3; no reliable D call. Trimming pared 5 bases from V and 1 base from J, leaving 27 bases between. In germline, CDR1 is SGHNT, CDR2 YENEEA. The CDR3 length is 20 residues. CDR3 sequence: CASSLAGMLGPIISGNTIYF. DNA for the CDR3: TGTGCCAGCAGCCTTGCTGGTATGCTAGGACCTATCATTTCTGGAAACACCATATATTTT. Complete variable domain (other parts from reference TRBV11-3 and TRBJ1-3): EAGVVQSPRYKIIEKKQPVAFWCNPISGHNTLYWYLQNLGQGPELLIRYENEEAVDDSQLPKDRFSAERLKGVDSTLKIQPAELGDSAVYLCASSLAGMLGPIISGNTIYFGEGSWLTVV.

The V gene is TRBV29-1, the J gene TRBJ2-7; the D gene is possibly TRBD1 (6 bases). The CDR3 spans 12 residues. Looked up from germline, CDR1 is SQVTM and CDR2 is ANQGSEA. The V end lost 7 bases, the J end lost 2 bases, and 12 bases lay between the germline ends. The CDR3 DNA reads TGCAGCGCTAAGGACAGAACCTACGAGCAGTACTTC. This translates into CSAKDRTYEQYF.

This chain links TRBV6-6 with TRBJ1-5, with a possible D match to TRBD1 (5 bases). Trimming stripped 8 bases from V and 5 bases from J, with 19 bases between. The germline CDR1 and CDR2 sequences are MNHNY and SVGAGI (reference sequence). CDR3 length: 15 residues. The CDR3 DNA reads as TGTGCCAGCGCCAATCAGGGTTTGCGGGATCAGCCCCAGCATTTT. Encoded protein: CASANQGLRDQPQHF.

J is TRBJ1-1 and V is TRBV19; 7 nucleotides line up with TRBD1. Germline CDR1 reads LNHDA; CDR2 reads SQIVND (reference sequence). The CDR3 runs to 15 residues. The V and J ends lost 5 bases and 3 bases, in that order; junction bases with no gene match: 9. CDR3 nucleotide sequence: TGTGCCAGTAGTCCCCGACAGGGAAAGGACACTGAAGCTTTCTTT. Translating gives CASSPRQGKDTEAFF.

V is TRBV27 and J is TRBJ2-1; no clear D gene. Per germline, CDR1 MNHEY and CDR2 SMNVEV (reference sequence). The CDR3 length is 14 residues. With 6 bases removed from V and 10 bases from J, the gap between germline ends came to 19 bases. The CDR3 here is CASRADLAAWEQFF. CDR3 coding DNA: TGTGCCAGCAGAGCAGACCTTGCGGCATGGGAGCAGTTCTTC.

The chain recombines TRBV5-8 with TRBJ1-5, with TRBD1 matching 7 bases. CDR1 and CDR2 (germline): SGHTS, YDEGEE. With 3 bases clipped from V and 2 bases from J, the junction kept 8 bases outside the gene matches. The CDR3 length is 16 residues. CDR3 residues: CASSSDRVKGNQPQHF. CDR3 nucleotides: TGTGCCAGCAGCTCCGACAGGGTAAAGGGCAATCAGCCCCAGCATTTT.

The chain uses TRBV27 and TRBJ2-4; the match to TRBD2 covers 11 bases. The CDR3 is made up of 18 amino acids. Per germline, CDR1 MNHEY and CDR2 SMNVEV (reference sequence). Trimming at V came to 4 bases and at J to 1 base, leaving 9 bases not matched to a gene. The CDR3: CASSSLAGGLLAKNIQYF. In DNA, the CDR3 is TGTGCCAGCAGTTCTCTAGCGGGAGGCCTCCTGGCCAAAAACATTCAGTACTTC.

The chain combines TRBV28 with TRBJ1-2; D is perhaps TRBD1 (5 bases). The length of the CDR3 is 14 residues. Trimming shortened V by 7 bases and J by 4 bases, and 16 bases separated the two germline ends. Germline CDR1 is MDHEN and CDR2 is SYDVKM. CDR3 nucleotide sequence: TGTGCCAGCATCAGCCTTGGGGACCCCTATGGCTACACCTTC. Protein sequence: CASISLGDPYGYTF.

Concerning this clone: Different DNA sequences within this sample yield the same CDR3. V gene TRBV7-9 combines with J gene TRBJ2-3; TRBD1 agrees at 10 bases. CDR1 and CDR2 from the germline V gene are SEHNR and FQNEAQ (reference sequence). J gave up 4 bases and V 5 bases, and 3 bases lay outside the gene matches. The CDR3 contains 14 residues. CDR3 residues: CASSLTGGADTQYF. The CDR3 DNA reads as TGTGCCAGCAGCCTGACAGGGGGCGCAGATACGCAGTATTTT. The full variable domain, in which reference TRBV7-9 and TRBJ2-3 provide the parts outside the CDR3, is DTGVSQNPRHKITKRGQNVTFRCDPISEHNRLYWYRQTLGQGPEFLTYFQNEAQLEKSRLLSDRFSAERPKGSFSTLEIQRTEQGDSAMYLCASSLTGGADTQYFGPGTRLTVL.

The chain combines TRBV24-1 with TRBJ2-1; D unresolved. The CDR3 covers 15 residues. Germline CDR1 KGHDR, CDR2 SFDVKD. The V gene lost 4 bases and the J gene lost 3 bases, with 12 bases spanning the gap. As DNA, the CDR3 is TGTGCCACCAGTGACCCAGGCCACATCTACAATGAGCAGTTCTTC. Its protein product is CATSDPGHIYNEQFF.

This chain joins TRBV27 and TRBJ1-2, with D perhaps TRBD1 (5 bases). Looked up from germline, CDR1 is MNHEY and CDR2 is SMNVEV (reference sequence). Trimming took off 1 base at V and 0 bases at J, with 9 bases between the two ends. CDR3 length: 15 amino acids. CDR3 sequence (DNA): TGTGCCAGCAGTTTATGGGGGAGAACTAACTATGGCTACACCTTC. Amino acid sequence: CASSLWGRTNYGYTF.

The genes are TRBV12-3 or TRBV12-4 and TRBJ1-2; no clear D gene. This CDR3 is 12 amino acids long. Trimming took 2 bases from V and 6 from J, leaving 7 bases between them. CDR3 in DNA: TGTGCCAGCAGTTTATTGGGGAATGGCTACACCTTC. Amino acids: CASSLLGNGYTF.

The chain recombines TRBV2 with TRBJ2-7, with 10 bases that match TRBD2. Germline V CDR1 and CDR2: SNHLY, FYNNEI. The CDR3 is 14 residues long. J lost 2 bases, V lost 4 bases, and 2 bases had no gene match. The CDR3 nucleotides are TGTGCCAGCAGTGCCAGCGGGAGGGCCTACGAGCAGTACTTC. It encodes CASSASGRAYEQYF.